This T cell receptor beta chain derives from a study of cytomegalovirus exposure and HLA in healthy donors (dated by TCRdb to about 2017). Study-level background: An earlier analysis of several hundred of the donors reported 250 to 350 Gb of sequence data and some 120 million unique TCR beta sequences from 150 million to 200 million T cells. About 280 gigabases of sequencing data and roughly 81 million unique TCR sequences made up an early release that covered 500 to 700 HLA-typed donors. Of the roughly 400 genotyped donors, approximately 83% fell in the genetic ancestry cluster associated with self-reported Caucasian donors. The aim of the study was to test whether cataloging public T cell receptors could identify signatures of past pathogen exposure. The T cell repertoires of 550 to 850 subjects were profiled by immunosequencing and related to cytomegalovirus serostatus. Besides the first cohort of roughly 660 subjects, a separate validation cohort made up of 95 to 150 different subjects was used. To predict cytomegalovirus infection status, the study combined high-throughput TCR immunosequencing, statistical association of individual TCRs with disease status, and machine learning. To study patterns of TCR occurrence, a later analysis re-analyzed previously published TCR beta repertoires from more than 550 donors and added high-resolution HLA genotyping. Rather than using new phenotypic data, the later analysis identified candidate immune exposures from TCR beta sequences and from how often those sequences occurred across donors. An earlier analysis of fewer than 750 of the donors used high-throughput TCR beta sequencing to judge whether each TCR beta V gene segment behaved as functional or pseudogenic. Donor age, sex, ethnicity and CMV serostatus were collected together with the repertoire data. A later genetic analysis used genome-wide SNP genotypes for about 55% of the 666 donors, treating that subset as a discovery cohort. All discovery cohort repertoires had been generated on a single sequencing platform. Both class I and class II loci were covered by HLA typing, at four-digit resolution. Typing coverage varied by locus: roughly 620-630 donors for A, B, C, DRB1 and DQB1; more than 500 for DQA1; approximately 570 for DPA1; 450 to 480 for DPB1. About five DR-DQ haplotypes were handled as single units for association and clustering, since linkage in the cohort was strong. On average, roughly 200,000 unique TCR beta nucleotide sequences were sequenced per donor among about 400 genotyped donors of the cohort, with roughly 18% of those sequences being non-productive.

The cohort was made up of roughly 670 healthy bone marrow donors. At the time of sampling, every cohort member was nominally healthy, though immune exposures that went unrecorded were likely present. The donor tested CMV seronegative, placing the donor among the 352 seronegative members of the cohort. A peripheral blood sample was collected from each donor, and TCR beta sequencing was performed on peripheral blood mononuclear cells. Genomic DNA was extracted from the blood cell samples with the Qiagen DNeasy Blood Extraction Kit. The receptor library was made with the immunoSEQ multiplex PCR assay. For the multiplex PCR, a mixture combining 60 forward primers for TCR Vbeta segments and 13 reverse primers for TCR Jbeta segments was used. Amplification of the CDR3 region of rearranged TCR beta genes was performed with a multiplex PCR assay on genomic DNA. The amplified TCR beta libraries were sequenced on the Illumina HiSeq System as 87-base-pair reads. The published analysis was carried out like this. Across the 500 to 700 repertoires, a later analysis counted about 81 million unique TCR beta chains, 9.5 million to 12 million of which were shared by at least two donors. A nearest-neighbor algorithm error-corrected the raw reads and collapsed the reads into unique sequences, merging closely related sequences to remove PCR and sequencing errors. To assign V, D and J gene segments, CDR3 sequences were aligned to IMGT reference sequences. For a sequence to be retained, a match of at least six nucleotides was required to both a V gene segment and a J gene segment. A rearrangement was called productive if the CDR3 had no stop codons and remained in frame with V and J, and every other rearrangement was called non-productive. Following IMGT convention, CDR3 was defined as the stretch from the second conserved V-encoded cysteine to the conserved J-encoded phenylalanine. In an earlier analysis of approximately 590 of the donors, sequences lacking an unambiguous match to a single V gene segment were excluded. An earlier analysis of a few hundred of the donors classified V segments as functional when productive rearrangements were above 56.7% and as segregating when the standard deviation between donors was above 5%. To diagnose cytomegalovirus status from the catalog of TCR beta chain sequences, a statistical classification framework was built. In a later analysis, TCR nucleotide sequences were compared against IMGT/GENE-DB human TR gene sequences so that V and J genes could be assigned. Using the TCRdist pipeline, a later analysis assigned CDR3 sequences along with most-parsimonious VDJ recombination scenarios. In a later analysis, every TCR beta chain was defined by the combination of its CDR3 amino acid sequence and its V-gene family, and reads without a unique V-gene family were dropped. To address suspected cross-contamination and a sequencing artifact, a later analysis removed under 600 highly shared, low-generation-probability nucleotide sequences. In a later analysis, a clonal expansion index was calculated for each public chain from normalized within-repertoire ranks of inferred template counts. A later analysis computed generation probabilities with a VDJ recombination model fitted to out-of-frame rearrangements, and checked the results against IGoR. In a later analysis, TCR-TCR, TCR-HLA and TCR-CMV co-occurrence was scored with hypergeometric tests, and a repertoire-size bias correction was applied to TCR pairs. In a later analysis, false discovery rates were estimated by permuting HLA or CMV assignments 20 times. In a later analysis, co-occurring TCRs were grouped with DBSCAN, and TCRdist sequence similarity was added when clustering was performed within HLA-allele-positive subsets. Repertoires with fewer than 30,000 or more than 120,000 public chains were left out of co-occurrence clustering, as were five repertoires with anomalous nucleotide sharing. TCRdb re-hosts the immuneACCESS table, in-frame sequences only. Its copies lack some clones; in the studies checked, an unresolved V gene accounts for under half of them, and the cause for the rest is not known. The V and J calls and clone size were taken over from that table, and D and trimming were inferred from the DNA. Present in this sample are just over 200,000 clones, 79% of which were seen just once. About 1.7% of the sample rests with the top ten.

Of note for this clone: It has no known antigen specificity. Per-base qualities were not stored, and no clone one base away is much larger.

CDR1 and CDR2 were assigned from the germline V gene as SGHDT and YYEEEE. Cut back by 0 bases and 1 base, the V and J ends lie 7 bases apart. From the cysteine up to the phenylalanine, the CDR3 has a length of 14 residues. Only the CDR3 DNA stays, 42 bases, in frame from base 1. General study outcomes and caveats: In an earlier analysis of fewer than 750 of the donors, most TCR beta V segments were observed in productive rearrangements about 90% or about 30% of the time, broadly matching IMGT annotations. The cohort was sequenced for TCR beta chains only, and without alpha or paired-chain data the features that could be detected were limited. Most TCR sequences were observed very rarely across donors, whereas some public TCRs were present in many individuals. In a later analysis, 16,951 TCR beta sequences were associated with specific HLA alleles at a false discovery rate of 0.05. Immune exposure information for the cohort was limited to CMV serostatus. Strong co-occurrence of HLA alleles, especially DR and DQ, made assigning TCR associations to individual alleles difficult. A further reported finding was that TCR beta sequences accurately predicted the HLA-A and HLA-B alleles for most subjects in the first cohort. In a later genetic analysis, fewer N-insertions in productive TCRs were reported among donors in an Asian-associated ancestry cluster than the approximately 630-donor mean. A later genetic analysis associated a missense DCLRE1C variant with V-gene and J-gene trimming of TCR beta chains, and an independent cohort replicated the association. A cluster of highly shared sequence variants was judged likely to represent a technical artifact of the sequencing pipeline. The study listed 164 TCR beta chains as associated with cytomegalovirus. Roughly uniform sequencing depth across donors was assumed in presence/absence analyses, although this assumption may not hold. Because some donors lacked HLA typing at each locus, the association tests relied only on the typed subset. In vitro tests confirmed that three of the cytomegalovirus-associated TCR beta chains recognize cytomegalovirus antigens. According to a later analysis, parvovirus B19, influenza, CMV and Epstein-Barr virus appeared linked to several top co-occurrence clusters. In both the original and validation cohorts, the classifier was reported to diagnose cytomegalovirus status with high specificity and sensitivity. Some IMGT-functional V segments, including TRBV6-2 and TRBV6-3, could not be told apart with the 87-base-pair reads, so those segments were excluded. Linkage disequilibrium might explain the correlated functional status among segregating V segments, but an unknown experimental factor could not be ruled out. In a later analysis, HLA-associated TCR beta chains showed more clonal expansion and lower generation probabilities than non-associated chains that were equally common. In a later analysis, most CMV-associated TCR beta chains were found to appear HLA-restricted, with HLA associations seemingly driven largely by CMV exposure. The authors suggested that the approach could potentially be generalized to other disease states and immunological phenotypes. In a later analysis, TCR association rates were found to vary across HLA loci, with the most associated TCRs seen for DRB1 alleles and the fewest for HLA-C alleles. The earlier analysis of approximately 560 of the donors excluded about 16 rarely observed V segments, including chromosome 9 orphons, because counts were too low.

The source of this sequence is a man aged 50-60 years in good health and CMV-seronegative. The sequenced material came from PBMCs. This sequence uses TRBV5-6 and TRBJ1-1, and perhaps TRBD1 as D gene, on 6 matching bases. The CDR3 protein: CASSLVDRNTEAFF. The DNA is TGTGCCAGCAGCTTGGTGGACAGGAACACTGAAGCTTTCTTT.